This T cell receptor (beta chain) was profiled in a study of T cell responses to AZD1222 COVID-19 vaccine (dated by TCRdb to about 2021). Background on the whole study: TCR sequencing covered some 240 trial participants: roughly 200 given two doses of AZD1222 and some 25 given two doses of MenACWY control vaccine. Trial participants were enrolled by age into subgroups of 18-55, 56-69 and 70-plus years, and around 150, 29 and 61 TCR-sequenced participants, respectively, were included in these subgroups.

CDR1 and CDR2, per the germline V gene, are MNHEY and SVGAGI. Trimming leaves V shorter by 4 bases and J shorter by 7 bases, with the junction holding 7 bases beyond the gene matches. Measured from the cysteine to the phenylalanine, the CDR3 is 15 residues long. The CDR3 DNA has 45 bases and is translated from base 1. This clone was observed once. Its antigen remains unidentified. No qualities accompany the bases; no much larger clone lies one base away. The full study reports these points: Epitopes outside the regions mutated in the B.1.351 and B.1.1.7 variants were reportedly recognized by nearly half of the unique spike-specific TCRs. Most participants were white British and females outnumbered males, and the authors suggested that clonal diversity may have been underestimated. Because no samples from the day 14 peak response were available, repertoires could be characterized only after the peak T cell response. The 56-69-year group was small, and its depth increase did not reach significance, likely because of low power. A significant rise in spike-specific TCR breadth and depth was observed after two AZD1222 doses relative to day 0 and relative to MenACWY recipients. Conclusions about previously exposed vaccinees are limited, since just 5 or 6 AZD1222 recipients were seropositive for SARS-CoV-2 at baseline. The vaccine-associated CD4 TCRs covered the entire spike protein, and the dominant responses fell in regions 160-218 and 743-854.

The time point label of this sample denotes: baseline before first vaccination. The treatment or condition label, read with the paper, signifies: meningococcal conjugate vaccine given as trial control. Vaccinee samples were obtained from the UK trials COV001 and COV002, which included a single-blind randomized controlled phase 2/3 trial of AZD1222 (ChAdOx1 nCoV-19) in healthy adults. Trial participant PBMC samples were collected at day 0 and day 28 after the second dose for TCRbeta chain sequencing. The CDR3 regions of human TCRbeta chains were subjected to immunosequencing. The original pipeline was this. Repertoire TCRs were matched against a reference library of SARS-CoV-2-specific TCRs generated with the MIRA antigen-specificity platform. Breadth meant the fraction of unique TCRs that were SARS-CoV-2-associated, whereas depth meant the fraction of total T cells that were SARS-CoV-2-associated. Each spike-specific TCR was assigned to its reactive spike region and to a CD4 or CD8 class using the MIRA data. Log10-transformed breadth and depth values were compared by one-way ANOVA with Sidak's multiple comparisons tests. TCRdb provides this immuneACCESS table in a form limited to in-frame rearrangements. Some clones are lacking; in checked studies, under half of them reflect an unresolved V gene, and why the rest are absent is not known. The DNA was the basis for D and trimming; V, J and clone size are from that table. The sample has some 120,000 clones on record, about 89% of them singletons. Jointly, the top ten make up around 10% of the sample.

The receptor comes from an adult in good health. The sequencing used peripheral blood, collected on day 0 of MenACWY control vaccination. Recombination joined TRBV6-5 with TRBJ1-4, with 9 bases matching TRBD1. CDR3 loop: CASSSAGQGGEKLFF. At the DNA level, the sequence is TGTGCCAGCAGTTCCGCGGGACAGGGCGGTGAAAAACTGTTTTTT.